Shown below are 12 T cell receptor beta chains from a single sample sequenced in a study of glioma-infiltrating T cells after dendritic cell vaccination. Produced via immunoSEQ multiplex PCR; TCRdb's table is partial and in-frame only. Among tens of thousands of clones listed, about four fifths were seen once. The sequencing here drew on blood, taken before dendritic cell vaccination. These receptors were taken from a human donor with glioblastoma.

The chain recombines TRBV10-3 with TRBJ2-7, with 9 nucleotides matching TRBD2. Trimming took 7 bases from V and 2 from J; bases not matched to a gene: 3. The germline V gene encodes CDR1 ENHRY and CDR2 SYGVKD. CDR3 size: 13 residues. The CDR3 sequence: CAITSSGAYEQYF. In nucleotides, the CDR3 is TGTGCCATCACGTCTAGCGGGGCCTACGAGCAGTACTTC.

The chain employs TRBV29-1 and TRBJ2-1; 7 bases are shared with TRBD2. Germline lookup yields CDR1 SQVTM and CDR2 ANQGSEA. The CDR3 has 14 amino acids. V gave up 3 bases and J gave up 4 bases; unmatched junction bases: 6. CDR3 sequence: CSVDGLADYNEQFF. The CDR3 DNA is TGCAGCGTTGATGGTCTAGCGGATTACAATGAGCAGTTCTTC.

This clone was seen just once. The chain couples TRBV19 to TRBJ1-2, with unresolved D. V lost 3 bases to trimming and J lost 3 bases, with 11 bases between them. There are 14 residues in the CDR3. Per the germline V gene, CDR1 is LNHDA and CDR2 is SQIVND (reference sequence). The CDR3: CASSIPGRDYGYTF. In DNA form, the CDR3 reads TGTGCCAGTAGTATTCCGGGGAGGGACTATGGCTACACCTTC.

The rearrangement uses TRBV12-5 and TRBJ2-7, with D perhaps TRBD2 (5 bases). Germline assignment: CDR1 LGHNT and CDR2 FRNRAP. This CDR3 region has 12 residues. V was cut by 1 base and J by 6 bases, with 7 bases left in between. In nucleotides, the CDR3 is TGTGCTAGTGGTTTGGAGGGAGTCGAGCAGTACTTC. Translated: CASGLEGVEQYF. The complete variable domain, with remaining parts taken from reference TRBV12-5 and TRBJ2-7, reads DARVTQTPRHKVTEMGQEVTMRCQPILGHNTVFWYRQTMMQGLELLAYFRNRAPLDDSGMPKDRFSAEMPDATLATLKIQPSEPRDSAVYFCASGLEGVEQYFGPGTRLTVT.

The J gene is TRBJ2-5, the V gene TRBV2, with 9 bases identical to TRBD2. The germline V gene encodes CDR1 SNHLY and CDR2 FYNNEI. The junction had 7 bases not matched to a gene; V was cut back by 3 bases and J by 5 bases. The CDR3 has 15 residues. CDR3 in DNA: TGTGCCAGCAGTGACTACCCGACTAGCGGTGAGACCCAGTACTTC. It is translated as CASSDYPTSGETQYF.

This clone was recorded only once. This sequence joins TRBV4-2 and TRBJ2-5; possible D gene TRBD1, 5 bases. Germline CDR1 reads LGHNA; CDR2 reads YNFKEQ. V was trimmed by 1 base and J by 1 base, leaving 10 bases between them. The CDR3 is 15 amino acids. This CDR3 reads CASSQASGPQETQYF. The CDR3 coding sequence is TGTGCCAGCAGCCAAGCATCAGGGCCCCAAGAGACCCAGTACTTC.

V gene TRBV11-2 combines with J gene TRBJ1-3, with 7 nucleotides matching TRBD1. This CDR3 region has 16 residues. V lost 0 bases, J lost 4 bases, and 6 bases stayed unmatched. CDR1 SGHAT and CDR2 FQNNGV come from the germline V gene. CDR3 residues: CASSLDGRGSGNTIYF. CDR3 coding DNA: TGTGCCAGCAGCTTAGACGGCAGGGGGTCCGGAAACACCATATATTTT.

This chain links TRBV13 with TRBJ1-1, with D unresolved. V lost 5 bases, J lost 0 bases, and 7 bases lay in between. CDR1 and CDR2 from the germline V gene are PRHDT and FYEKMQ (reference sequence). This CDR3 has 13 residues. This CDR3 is CASSASMNTEAFF. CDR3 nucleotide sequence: TGTGCCAGCAGCGCGAGCATGAACACTGAAGCTTTCTTT.

CDR3 sequence: CASSFDGTGGNQPQHF. In DNA, the CDR3 is TGTGCCAGCAGCTTTGACGGGACAGGAGGAAATCAGCCCCAGCATTTT. V gene TRBV5-4 combines with J gene TRBJ1-5; 8 bases are a match to TRBD1. Germline V CDR1 and CDR2: SGHNT, YYREEE (reference sequence). The CDR3 totals 16 residues. Trimming cost V 2 bases and J 4 bases; bases outside gene matches: 8. Using reference TRBV5-4 and TRBJ1-5 for the parts outside the CDR3, the full variable domain is ETGVTQSPTHLIKTRGQQVTLRCSSQSGHNTVSWYQQALGQGPQFIFQYYREEENGRGNFPPRFSGLQFPNYSSELNVNALELDDSALYLCASSFDGTGGNQPQHFGDGTRLSIL.

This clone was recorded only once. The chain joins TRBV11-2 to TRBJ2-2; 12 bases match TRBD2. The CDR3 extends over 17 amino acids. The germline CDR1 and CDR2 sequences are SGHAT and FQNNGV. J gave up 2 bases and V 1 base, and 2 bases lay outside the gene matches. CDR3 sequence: CASSLGGLAGNTGELFF. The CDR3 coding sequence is TGTGCCAGCAGCTTAGGGGGACTAGCGGGCAACACCGGGGAGCTGTTTTTT.

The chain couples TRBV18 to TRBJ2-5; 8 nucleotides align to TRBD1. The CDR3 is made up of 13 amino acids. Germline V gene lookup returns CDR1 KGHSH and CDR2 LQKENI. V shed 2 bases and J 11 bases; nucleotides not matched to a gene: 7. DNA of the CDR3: TGTGCCAGCTCACCAATCGACAGGGGAGAGCAGTACTTC. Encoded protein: CASSPIDRGEQYF.

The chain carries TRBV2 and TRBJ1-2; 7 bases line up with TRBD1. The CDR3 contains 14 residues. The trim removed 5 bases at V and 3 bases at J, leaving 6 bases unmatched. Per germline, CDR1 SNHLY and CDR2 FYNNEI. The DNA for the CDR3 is TGTGCCAGCAGTTCACAGGGGTCCGACTATGGCTACACCTTC. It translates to CASSSQGSDYGYTF. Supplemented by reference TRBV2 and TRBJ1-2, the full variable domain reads EPEVTQTPSHQVTQMGQEVILRCVPISNHLYFYWYRQILGQKVEFLVSFYNNEISEKSEIFDDQFSVERPDGSNFTLKIRSTKLEDSAMYFCASSSQGSDYGYTFGSGTRLTVV.